This TCR beta chain was captured in a study of T cell changes during pregnancy in multiple sclerosis. Assay: immunoSEQ multiplex PCR; the TCRdb copy retains only in-frame clones and omits some. Of roughly 58,000 clones listed, about 90% are singletons. CDR1 and CDR2 (germline): SGDLS, YYNGEE. The CDR3 length is 14 residues. Trimming shortened V by 2 bases and J by 3 bases, and 12 bases separated the two germline ends. Material: CD4+ T cells from peripheral blood mononuclear cells, obtained after pregnancy. The sequence derives from a female donor in good health, enrolled as a control in a pregnancy study. The rearrangement joins TRBV9 to TRBJ2-7; D remains unclear. The CDR3 protein is CASSVALDFYEQYF. DNA for the CDR3: TGTGCCAGCAGCGTCGCACTCGACTTCTACGAGCAGTACTTC.